Listed below are T cell receptor beta chains from one sample, sequenced in a study of shared clonotypes between healthy human individuals. The data were produced by immunoSEQ multiplex PCR, yet TCRdb's version contains in-frame clones alone and is incomplete. This table holds about 680,000 clones, approximately 79% found once. Sequencing was done on a sample of memory CD4+ T cells sorted from blood. The receptors derive from a woman in her thirties in good health. Each CDR3 is given with its conserved first and last residue. The order of the fields is V gene, CDR3 protein.

V gene: TRBV2; CDR3 protein: CASSEVGRNYGYTF
V gene: TRBV4-1; CDR3 protein: CASSQDKGTRGNEQFF
V gene: TRBV5-6; CDR3 protein: CASSLWQGNTGELFF
V gene: TRBV28; CDR3 protein: CASSFSGLPNEQFF
V gene: TRBV7-9; CDR3 protein: CASSFRGISGNTEAFF
V gene: TRBV9; CDR3 protein: CASSMTGYEQYF
V gene: TRBV18; CDR3 protein: CASSPPQRTEQFF
V gene: TRBV5-1; CDR3 protein: CASSLDGINEKLFF
V gene: TRBV4-2; CDR3 protein: CASSQPGQRNTEAFF
V gene: TRBV21-1; CDR3 protein: CASAPGGREAKNIQYF
V gene: TRBV6-6; CDR3 protein: CASSGGTSGRGNLF
V gene: TRBV19; CDR3 protein: CASTDGAKSGANVLTF
V gene: TRBV11-2; CDR3 protein: CASSLNRVTTYEQYF
V gene: TRBV18; CDR3 protein: CASSPRIEFGTDTQYF
V gene: TRBV4-2; CDR3 protein: CASSPGTPRQGGEQFF
V gene: TRBV7-2; CDR3 protein: CASSLGRSSGNTIYF
V gene: TRBV5-6; CDR3 protein: CASSASTGTGGGEKLFF
V gene: TRBV29-1; CDR3 protein: CSVEDGQGLSYEQYF
V gene: TRBV7-3; CDR3 protein: CASSLMGFADTQYF
V gene: TRBV10-1; CDR3 protein: CASSESGGPEDTQYF
V gene: TRBV2; CDR3 protein: CASTSGEGAAFF
V gene: TRBV7-6; CDR3 protein: CASSLVPGPYEQYF
V gene: TRBV11-3; CDR3 protein: CASSLGDRVSPDTQYF
V gene: TRBV19; CDR3 protein: CASSIIPTELAGFYNEQFF
V gene: TRBV2; CDR3 protein: CASSEERGGHYGYTF
V gene: TRBV4-2; CDR3 protein: CASSQGWREGEQYF
V gene: TRBV5-1; CDR3 protein: CASSLVLAGGEQFF
V gene: TRBV15; CDR3 protein: CATSHDLAGWNEQFF
V gene: TRBV7-8; CDR3 protein: CASSIVGTSPYEQYF
V gene: TRBV18; CDR3 protein: CASSPLRTDLVTIYF
V gene: TRBV28; CDR3 protein: CASKRWELSTDTQYF
V gene: TRBV6-6; CDR3 protein: CASSYSQDPYEQYF
V gene: TRBV10-3; CDR3 protein: CASRLAEQYYEQYF
V gene: TRBV5-1; CDR3 protein: CASSGQPGVHGYTF
V gene: TRBV2; CDR3 protein: CASRGVYEQYF
V gene: TRBV27; CDR3 protein: CASSPRPQGYEQYF
V gene: TRBV28; CDR3 protein: CASLGDSTDTQYF
V gene: TRBV7-7; CDR3 protein: CASSLGGQPYNEQFF
V gene: TRBV7-2; CDR3 protein: CASSSSERRASSYEQYF
V gene: TRBV28; CDR3 protein: CASSLKRERGYEQYF
V gene: TRBV5-1; CDR3 protein: CASSFGMTVLVYNEQFF
V gene: TRBV28; CDR3 protein: CASSLSGANQPQHF
V gene: TRBV5-1; CDR3 protein: CASSRDQQDTQYF
V gene: TRBV27; CDR3 protein: CASSPRDSYQPQHF
V gene: TRBV7-6; CDR3 protein: CASSPRRGDSYNEQFF
V gene: TRBV25-1; CDR3 protein: CASSGDRGHTEAFF
V gene: TRBV5-4; CDR3 protein: CASSSTGSTEAFF
V gene: TRBV5-1; CDR3 protein: CASSLGPNYGYTF
V gene: TRBV11-1; CDR3 protein: CASSLVPLFSEQYF
V gene: TRBV5-1; CDR3 protein: CASARRALAGPGSYEQYF
V gene: TRBV7-8; CDR3 protein: CASSLAGLAGVSSYEQYF
V gene: TRBV2; CDR3 protein: CASRYQETQYF
V gene: TRBV7-2; CDR3 protein: CASSYYQETQYF
V gene: TRBV7-2; CDR3 protein: CASSPRPALTNEKLFF
V gene: TRBV19; CDR3 protein: CASSFGSPGANVLTF